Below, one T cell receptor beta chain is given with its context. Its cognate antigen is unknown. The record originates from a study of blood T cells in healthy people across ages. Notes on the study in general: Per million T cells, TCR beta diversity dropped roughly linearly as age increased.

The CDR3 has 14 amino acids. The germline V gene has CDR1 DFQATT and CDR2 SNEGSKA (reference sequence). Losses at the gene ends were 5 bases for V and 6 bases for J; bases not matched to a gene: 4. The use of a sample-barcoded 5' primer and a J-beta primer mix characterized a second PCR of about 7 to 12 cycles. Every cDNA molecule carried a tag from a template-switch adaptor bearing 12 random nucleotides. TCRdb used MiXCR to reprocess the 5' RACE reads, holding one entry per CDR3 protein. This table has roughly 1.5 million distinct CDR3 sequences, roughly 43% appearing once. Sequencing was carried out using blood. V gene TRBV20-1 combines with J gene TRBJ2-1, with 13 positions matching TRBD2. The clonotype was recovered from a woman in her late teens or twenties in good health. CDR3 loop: CSAGWTSGSNEQFF. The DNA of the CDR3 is TGCAGTGCTGGCTGGACTAGCGGGAGCAATGAGCAGTTCTTC.